This TCR beta chain was documented in a study of lymphopenia after photon versus proton radiotherapy. Study-wide points: After lymphocyte nadir, photon-treated repertoires showed oligoclonal expansion, especially CD8+ Temra. A bigger post-nadir fall in TCR diversity correlated inversely with survival time in deceased patients. Proton therapy kept repertoires fairly stable, unlike photons, which gained effector/memory cells. Authors raise, but do not show, better survival with proton therapy.

Details on this clone: Antigen specificity is unknown.

The data were produced by immunoSEQ multiplex PCR, yet TCRdb's version contains in-frame clones alone and is incomplete. The sample has approximately 170,000 clones, approximately 91% seen once. The V gene's germline CDR1 is LNHDA and CDR2 SQIVND (reference sequence). The V end was cut by 4 bases, the J end by 6 bases, with 19 bases between. The CDR3 is 16 amino acids. The specimen was peripheral blood, collected from a patient treated with photon-based radiotherapy. The sequence was obtained from a man aged 45-65 years with gastric cancer. V and J are TRBV19 and TRBJ2-1, with D perhaps matching TRBD2 (6 bases). In nucleotides, the CDR3 is TGTGCCAGTAGTACATACCGGGACTCATGGGGCAATGAGCAGTTCTTC. It translates to CASSTYRDSWGNEQFF.